This T cell receptor (beta chain) is from a study of blood T cell repertoires in COVID-19. The CDR3 length is 17 residues. Germline-derived CDR1 and CDR2 are SGHDT and YYEEEE. Trimming removed 3 bases from V and 0 bases from J, with 16 bases in between. The protocol was immunoSEQ multiplex PCR, while the TCRdb copy is restricted to in-frame clones and leaves out a portion. The sample holds 400,000 to 550,000 clones, 70% to 90% seen once. The clonotype comes from a woman between 18 and 29 years old with acute COVID-19. The chain is built from TRBV5-6 and TRBJ2-1; tentatively, D is TRBD2 (6 bases). The material sequenced was PBMCs or T cells enriched from blood (not recorded which). Written as DNA, the CDR3 is TGTGCCAGCAGCTCATGGCCCGGGACTCTCTCCTACAATGAGCAGTTCTTC. It translates to CASSSWPGTLSYNEQFF. Based on the CDR3 plus reference TRBV5-6 and TRBJ2-1, the full variable domain is DAGVTQSPTHLIKTRGQQVTLRCSPKSGHDTVSWYQQALGQGPQFIFQYYEEEERQRGNFPDRFSGHQFPNYSSELNVNALLLGDSALYLCASSSWPGTLSYNEQFFGPGTRLTVL.